At least ten counts were recorded for the clone carrying this TCR beta chain. Its antigen is still unknown. The sample belongs to a study of human T cells and chemical hapten exposure. The overall study: The variation in per-sample TCR yields arose mainly from small differences in pooled library volumes.

Study outcomes and limitations: There was no change with DPC sensitization in TCRs above 1 in 1000 frequency.

Time point specified: patch test 3, about 24 weeks after DPC sensitization. Indicated treatment: therapeutic diphenylcyclopropenone sensitization with weekly scalp DPC. Each CDR3 protein gets one entry after TCRdb re-called the RACE reads with MiXCR. Here the sample spans more than 100,000 distinct CDR3 sequences, 11% being singletons. This CDR3 contains 15 residues. CDR1 is LNHDA, CDR2 SQIVND, per germline (reference sequence). V trimming: 7 bases; J trimming: 4 bases; junction bases outside the gene matches: 8. The gene calls are TRBV19 and TRBJ1-5; TRBD1 agrees at 9 bases. The sequence was obtained from a woman aged 45-59 years with alopecia areata. Some clones in this sample may be carry-over from other donors' samples. Material: whole blood, obtained in connection with sensitization to the hapten diphenylcyclopropenone (DPC). CDR3 loop: CASIKGQGRNQPQHF. The CDR3, as DNA: TGTGCCAGTATCAAGGGACAGGGAAGGAATCAGCCCCAGCATTTT.